Below are 17 T cell receptor beta chains sequenced from a single sample in a study of CXCR3-negative and CXCR3-positive naive CD8 T cells. The libraries of TRB cDNA were prepared using 5' RACE with UMI labels. TCRdb re-called the 5' RACE reads and shows each CDR3 protein once, DNA omitted. This sample's table has roughly 6,100 distinct CDR3 sequences. The sequenced sample consisted of naive CXCR3- CD8+ T cells from blood. The subset is: CD45RO-CCR7+CD27+CD95- naive CD8+ T cells lacking CXCR3 (TNR3-). All receptors come from a human donor in good health. Some clones in this sample may be carry-over from other donors' samples.

V usage is TRBV29-1 and J usage is TRBJ2-1; there is no DNA to check the TCRdb D call of TRBD2. Germline V gives CDR1 SQVTM, CDR2 ANQGSEA. The CDR3 extends over 13 amino acids. CDR3 loop: CSVQGPSLNEQFF.

The J gene is TRBJ2-3, the V gene TRBV10-3; the D gene TCRdb calls, TRBD1, cannot be checked with no DNA. The germline CDR1 and CDR2 sequences are ENHRY and SYGVKD. The CDR3 is 13 residues long. This CDR3 reads CAITPDNTDTQYF.

The V gene is TRBV29-1, the J gene TRBJ2-3; the TRBD1 assignment by TCRdb is unverifiable without DNA. Germline CDR1 and CDR2: SQVTM and ANQGSEA. The CDR3 sequence is 13 residues long. The CDR3 loop is CSVESGITDTQYF.

Considering frequency, this clonotype is medium-sized (0.01 to 0.1%). The chain has TRBV24-1 and TRBJ2-1; with no DNA, the TCRdb D assignment of TRBD1 cannot be verified. This CDR3 spans 14 amino acids. CDR1 and CDR2 from the germline V gene are KGHDR and SFDVKD. The CDR3 sequence is CATSDPTTGLEQFF.

The chain uses TRBV5-6 and TRBJ2-4. CDR1 is SGHDT, CDR2 YYEEEE, per germline. This CDR3 has 11 residues. CDR3 amino acids: CASSFGNIQYF.

This clonotype ranks as medium-sized in terms of frequency. V and J are TRBV4-3 and TRBJ2-1; TCRdb returns TRBD1, unconfirmable since there is no DNA. Germline CDR1 and CDR2: LGHNA and YSLEER. The CDR3 has 14 amino acids. CDR3 in amino acids: CASSQMGGVNEQFF.

Judged by frequency, this clonotype is medium-sized (0.01 to 0.1%). The rearrangement links TRBV5-1 to TRBJ1-1. The CDR3 extends over 13 amino acids. The germline V gene encodes CDR1 SGHRS and CDR2 YFSETQ. The CDR3 reads CASSPFGGTEAFF.

The V call is TRBV29-1, the J call TRBJ2-7. The CDR3 covers 12 residues. Germline V gene sequence: CDR1 SQVTM, CDR2 ANQGSEA. Here the CDR3 reads CSVLKGDYEQYF.

The J gene is TRBJ2-2, the V gene TRBV4-1. Germline V CDR1 and CDR2: MGHRA, YSYEKL. CDR3 length: 13 amino acids. CDR3: CASSPRMIGELFF.

Measured by frequency, this clonotype is medium-sized. The chain recombines TRBV12-3 or TRBV12-4 with TRBJ1-2; the TCRdb call, TRBD1, lacks DNA for checking. CDR3 size: 15 residues. This CDR3 is CASSLSGGQGDGYTF.

This sequence joins TRBV29-1 and TRBJ2-1. CDR3 length: 11 residues. In germline, CDR1 is SQVTM, CDR2 ANQGSEA. CDR3 sequence reads: CSVVEFNEQFF.

By frequency, this clonotype is medium-sized. The chain uses TRBV29-1 and TRBJ1-1; as DNA is missing, the TRBD1 call by TCRdb cannot be tested. The CDR3 spans 16 residues. Germline V lookup: CDR1 SQVTM, CDR2 ANQGSEA. CDR3 protein: CSVAGTDTTTNTEAFF.

Considering frequency, this clonotype is medium-sized (0.01 to 0.1%). CDR3 amino acids: CSVDSIETQYF. The V gene is TRBV29-1, the J gene TRBJ2-5. This CDR3 has 11 residues. CDR1 is SQVTM, CDR2 ANQGSEA, per germline.

CDR3 region: CSVTTGGETQYF. The gene calls are TRBV29-1 and TRBJ2-5; TCRdb designates TRBD1, a call that cannot be tested without DNA. The CDR3 sequence is 12 residues long. Germline V lookup: CDR1 SQVTM, CDR2 ANQGSEA.

This clonotype is called medium-sized (0.01 to 0.1%) based on its frequency. J is TRBJ2-6 and V is TRBV15; TCRdb reports TRBD1, a call that lacks DNA to check it against. This CDR3 comprises 16 residues. The germline V gene has CDR1 LNHNV and CDR2 YYDKDF (reference sequence). Here the CDR3 reads CATSTERETGANVLTF. Looking up the rest from reference TRBV15 and TRBJ2-6 gives the full variable domain: DAMVIQNPRYQVTQFGKPVTLSCSQTLNHNVMYWYQQKSSQAPKLLFHYYDKDFNNEADTPDNFQSRRPNTSFCFLDIRSPGLGDTAMYLCATSTERETGANVLTFGAGSRLTVL.

The V gene is TRBV19, the J gene TRBJ2-7; TCRdb calls TRBD2, which cannot be checked without DNA. Germline V gene sequence: CDR1 LNHDA, CDR2 SQIVND (reference sequence). The CDR3 runs 15 residues. CDR3 sequence: CASSIFTGPSYEQYF.

By frequency, this clonotype is medium-sized. V and J are TRBV7-8 and TRBJ2-7. Per germline, CDR1 SGHVS and CDR2 FQNEAQ. This CDR3 has 14 residues. The CDR3 spells CASSLEVSSYEQYF.